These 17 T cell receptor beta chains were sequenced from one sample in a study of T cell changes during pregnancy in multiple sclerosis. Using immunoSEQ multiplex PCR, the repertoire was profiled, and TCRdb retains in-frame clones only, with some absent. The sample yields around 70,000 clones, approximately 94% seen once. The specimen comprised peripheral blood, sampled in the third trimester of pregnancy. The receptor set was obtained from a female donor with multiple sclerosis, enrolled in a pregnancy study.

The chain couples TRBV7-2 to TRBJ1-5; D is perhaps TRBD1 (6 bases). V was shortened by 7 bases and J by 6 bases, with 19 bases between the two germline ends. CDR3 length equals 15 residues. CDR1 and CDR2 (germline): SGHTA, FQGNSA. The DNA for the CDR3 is TGTGCCAGCAACCTGATAGGGGGGGCCAGTCAGCCCCAGCATTTT. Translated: CASNLIGGASQPQHF.

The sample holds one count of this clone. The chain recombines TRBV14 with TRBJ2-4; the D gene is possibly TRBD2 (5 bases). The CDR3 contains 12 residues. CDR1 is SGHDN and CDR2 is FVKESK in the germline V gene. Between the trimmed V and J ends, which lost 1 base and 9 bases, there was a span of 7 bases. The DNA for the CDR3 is TGTGCCAGCAGCCAAGGTCGGGGCATTCAGTACTTC. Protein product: CASSQGRGIQYF.

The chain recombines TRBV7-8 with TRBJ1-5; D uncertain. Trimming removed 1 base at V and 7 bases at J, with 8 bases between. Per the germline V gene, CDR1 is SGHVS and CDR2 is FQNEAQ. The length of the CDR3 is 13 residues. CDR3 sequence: CASSLDGRQPQHF. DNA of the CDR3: TGTGCCAGCAGCTTAGATGGCAGACAGCCCCAGCATTTT.

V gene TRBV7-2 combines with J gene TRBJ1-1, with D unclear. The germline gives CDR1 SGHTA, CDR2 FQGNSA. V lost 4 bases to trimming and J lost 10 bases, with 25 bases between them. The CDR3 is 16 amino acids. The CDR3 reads CASSSARTGGFHRAFF. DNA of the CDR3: TGTGCCAGCAGCTCAGCCCGGACCGGAGGGTTTCATAGAGCTTTCTTT. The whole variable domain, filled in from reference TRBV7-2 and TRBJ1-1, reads GAGVSQSPSNKVTEKGKDVELRCDPISGHTALYWYRQSLGQGLEFLIYFQGNSAPDKSGLPSDRFSAERTGGSVSTLTIQRTQQEDSAVYLCASSSARTGGFHRAFFGQGTRLTVV.

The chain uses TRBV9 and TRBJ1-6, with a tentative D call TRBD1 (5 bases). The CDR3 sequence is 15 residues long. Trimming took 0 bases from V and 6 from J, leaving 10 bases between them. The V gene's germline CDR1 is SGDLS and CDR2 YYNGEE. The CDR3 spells CASSVGQGTNSPLHF. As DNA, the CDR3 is TGTGCCAGCAGCGTAGGGCAGGGAACTAATTCACCCCTCCACTTT. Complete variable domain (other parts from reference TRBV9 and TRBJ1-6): DSGVTQTPKHLITATGQRVTLRCSPRSGDLSVYWYQQSLDQGLQFLIQYYNGEERAKGNILERFSAQQFPDLHSELNLSSLELGDSALYFCASSVGQGTNSPLHFGNGTRLTVT.

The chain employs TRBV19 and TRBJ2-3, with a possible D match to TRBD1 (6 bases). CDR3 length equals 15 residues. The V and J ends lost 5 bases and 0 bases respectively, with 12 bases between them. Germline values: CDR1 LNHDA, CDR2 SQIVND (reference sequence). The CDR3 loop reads CASSGLDSSTDTQYF. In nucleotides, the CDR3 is TGTGCCAGTAGTGGCTTGGACAGTAGCACAGATACGCAGTATTTT.

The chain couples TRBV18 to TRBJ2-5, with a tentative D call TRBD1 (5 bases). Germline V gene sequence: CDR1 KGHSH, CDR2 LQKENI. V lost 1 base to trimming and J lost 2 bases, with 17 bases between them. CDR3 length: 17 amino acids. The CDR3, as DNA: TGTGCCAGCTCACCACTTCCCGCCACAGGCATGCAAGAGACCCAGTACTTC. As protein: CASSPLPATGMQETQYF.

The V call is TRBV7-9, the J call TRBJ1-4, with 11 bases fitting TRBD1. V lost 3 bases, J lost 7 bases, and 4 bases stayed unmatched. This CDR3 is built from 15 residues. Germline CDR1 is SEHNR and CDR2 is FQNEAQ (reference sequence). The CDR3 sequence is CASSLDRGLGEKLFF. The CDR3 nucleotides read TGTGCCAGCAGCTTGGACAGGGGGCTCGGTGAAAAACTGTTTTTT.

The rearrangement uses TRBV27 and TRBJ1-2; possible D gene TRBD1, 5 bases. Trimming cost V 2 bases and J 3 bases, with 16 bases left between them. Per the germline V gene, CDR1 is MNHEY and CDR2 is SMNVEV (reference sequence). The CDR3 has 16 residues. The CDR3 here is CASSLNPQGIHYGYTF. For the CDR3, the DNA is TGTGCCAGCAGTTTAAATCCTCAGGGTATCCACTATGGCTACACCTTC.

The CDR3: CASSLRDIYNEQFF. The CDR3 nucleotides read TGTGCCAGCAGCTTGCGGGACATCTATAATGAGCAGTTCTTC. V and J are TRBV5-5 and TRBJ2-1; D is possibly TRBD1 (6 bases). Germline V gene sequence: CDR1 SGHKS, CDR2 YYEKEE (reference sequence). The CDR3 covers 14 residues. V lost 1 base, J lost 7 bases, and 12 bases lay in between. Variable domain in full (rest from reference TRBV5-5 and TRBJ2-1): DAGVTQSPTHLIKTRGQQVTLRCSPISGHKSVSWYQQVLGQGPQFIFQYYEKEERGRGNFPDRFSARQFPNYSSELNVNALLLGDSALYLCASSLRDIYNEQFFGPGTRLTVL.

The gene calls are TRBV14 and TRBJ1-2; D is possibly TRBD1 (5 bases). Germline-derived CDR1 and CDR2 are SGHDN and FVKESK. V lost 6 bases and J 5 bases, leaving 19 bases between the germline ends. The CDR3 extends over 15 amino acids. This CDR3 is CASSPNSLGGYGYTF. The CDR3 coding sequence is TGTGCCAGCAGTCCGAACAGCCTCGGGGGATATGGCTACACCTTC.

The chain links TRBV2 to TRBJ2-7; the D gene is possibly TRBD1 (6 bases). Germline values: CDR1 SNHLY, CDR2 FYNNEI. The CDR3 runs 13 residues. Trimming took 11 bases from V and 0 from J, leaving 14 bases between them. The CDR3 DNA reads TGTGCCGGGAGACAGGCTAGCTCCTACGAGCAGTACTTC. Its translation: CAGRQASSYEQYF. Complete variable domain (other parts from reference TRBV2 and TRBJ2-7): EPEVTQTPSHQVTQMGQEVILRCVPISNHLYFYWYRQILGQKVEFLVSFYNNEISEKSEIFDDQFSVERPDGSNFTLKIRSTKLEDSAMYFCAGRQASSYEQYFGPGTRLTVT.

The CDR3: CASSLALGYNEQFF. CDR3 nucleotide sequence: TGTGCCAGCAGCTTGGCCCTCGGGTACAATGAGCAGTTCTTC. The rearrangement links TRBV7-2 to TRBJ2-1; D not resolved. This CDR3 contains 14 residues. Germline CDR1 reads SGHTA; CDR2 reads FQGNSA. Trimming stripped 3 bases from V and 4 bases from J, with 10 bases between.

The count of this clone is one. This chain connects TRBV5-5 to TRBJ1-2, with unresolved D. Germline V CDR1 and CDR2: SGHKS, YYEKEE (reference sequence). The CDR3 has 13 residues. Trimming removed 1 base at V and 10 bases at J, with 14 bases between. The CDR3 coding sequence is TGTGCCAGCAGCTTGCTGGGCACGCCTGCCTACACCTTC. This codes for CASSLLGTPAYTF.

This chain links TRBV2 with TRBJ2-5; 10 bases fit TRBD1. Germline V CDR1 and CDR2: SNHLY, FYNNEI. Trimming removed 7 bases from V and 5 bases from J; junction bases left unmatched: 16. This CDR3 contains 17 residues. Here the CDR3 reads CASMAVLGTGVSETQYF. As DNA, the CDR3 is TGTGCCAGCATGGCAGTATTAGGGACAGGGGTTAGCGAGACCCAGTACTTC. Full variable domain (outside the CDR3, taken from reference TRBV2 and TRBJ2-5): EPEVTQTPSHQVTQMGQEVILRCVPISNHLYFYWYRQILGQKVEFLVSFYNNEISEKSEIFDDQFSVERPDGSNFTLKIRSTKLEDSAMYFCASMAVLGTGVSETQYFGPGTRLLVL.

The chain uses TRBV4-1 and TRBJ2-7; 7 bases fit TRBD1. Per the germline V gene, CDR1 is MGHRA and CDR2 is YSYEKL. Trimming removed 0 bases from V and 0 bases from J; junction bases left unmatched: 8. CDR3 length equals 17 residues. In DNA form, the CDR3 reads TGCGCCAGCAGCCAAGAGAGGACAGGCCTGAGCTCCTACGAGCAGTACTTC. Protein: CASSQERTGLSSYEQYF.

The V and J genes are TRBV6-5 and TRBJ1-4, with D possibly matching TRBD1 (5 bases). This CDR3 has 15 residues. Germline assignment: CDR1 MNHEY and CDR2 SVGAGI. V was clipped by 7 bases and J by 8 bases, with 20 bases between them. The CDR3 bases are TGTGCCAGCATCACCTTCAGGGCGATAATGGAAAAACTGTTTTTT. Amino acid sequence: CASITFRAIMEKLFF.